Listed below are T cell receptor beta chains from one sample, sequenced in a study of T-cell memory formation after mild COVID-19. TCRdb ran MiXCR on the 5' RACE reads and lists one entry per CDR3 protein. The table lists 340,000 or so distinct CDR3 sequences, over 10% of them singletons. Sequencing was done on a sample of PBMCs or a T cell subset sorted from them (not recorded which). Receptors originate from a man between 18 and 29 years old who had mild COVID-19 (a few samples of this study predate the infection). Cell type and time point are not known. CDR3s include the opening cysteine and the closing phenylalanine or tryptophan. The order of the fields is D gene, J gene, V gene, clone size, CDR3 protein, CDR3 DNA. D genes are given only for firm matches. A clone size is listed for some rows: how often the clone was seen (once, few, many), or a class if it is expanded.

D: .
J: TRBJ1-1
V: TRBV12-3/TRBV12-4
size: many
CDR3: CASSRTGIEAFF
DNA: TGTGCCAGCAGCCGTACAGGGATTGAAGCTTTCTTT

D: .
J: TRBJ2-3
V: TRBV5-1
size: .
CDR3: CASSPGTAFDTDTQYF
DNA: TGCGCCAGCAGCCCGGGTACAGCGTTCGACACAGATACGCAGTATTTT

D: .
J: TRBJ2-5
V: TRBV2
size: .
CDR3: CASTEGPETQYF
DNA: TGTGCCAGCACGGAAGGCCCAGAGACCCAGTACTTC

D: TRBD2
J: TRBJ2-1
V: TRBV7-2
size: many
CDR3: CASSLVGTGGNEQFF
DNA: TGTGCCAGCAGCTTAGTCGGTACGGGGGGCAATGAGCAGTTCTTC

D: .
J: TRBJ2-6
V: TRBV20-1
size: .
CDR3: CSARAPEGRGANVLTF
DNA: TGCAGTGCTAGAGCTCCGGAGGGGCGCGGGGCCAACGTCCTGACTTTC

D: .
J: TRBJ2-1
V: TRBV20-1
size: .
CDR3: CSAPPGTGSYNEQFF
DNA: TGCAGTGCTCCTCCCGGGACGGGTTCCTACAATGAGCAGTTCTTC

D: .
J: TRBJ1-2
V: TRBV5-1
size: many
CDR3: CASSLTADGYTF
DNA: TGCGCCAGCAGCCTGACAGCGGACGGCTACACCTTC

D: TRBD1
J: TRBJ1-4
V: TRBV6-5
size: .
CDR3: CASSRGYEANEKLFF
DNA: TGTGCCAGCAGCAGGGGGTACGAGGCTAATGAAAAACTGTTTTTT

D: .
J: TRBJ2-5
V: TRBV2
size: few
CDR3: CASSERVDAETQYF
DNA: TGTGCCAGCAGTGAAAGGGTCGATGCGGAGACCCAGTACTTC

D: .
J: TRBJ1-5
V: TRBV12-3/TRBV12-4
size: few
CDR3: CASSLALGGTQPQHF
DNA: TGTGCCAGCAGTTTAGCGCTGGGAGGTACTCAGCCCCAGCATTTT

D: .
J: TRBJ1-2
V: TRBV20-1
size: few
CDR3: CSAREDSQGGYTF
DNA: TGCAGTGCTAGAGAAGACAGTCAGGGCGGCTACACCTTC

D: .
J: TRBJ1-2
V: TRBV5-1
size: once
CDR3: CASSPAVEVYGYTF
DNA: TGCGCCAGCAGCCCGGCCGTTGAAGTCTATGGCTACACCTTC

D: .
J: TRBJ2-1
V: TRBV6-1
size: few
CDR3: CASMPDSTEQFF
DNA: TGTGCCAGCATGCCAGACTCGACTGAGCAGTTCTTC

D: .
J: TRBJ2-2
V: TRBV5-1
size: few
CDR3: CASSSRGASTGELFF
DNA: TGCGCCAGCAGCTCACGGGGGGCGTCCACCGGGGAGCTGTTTTTT

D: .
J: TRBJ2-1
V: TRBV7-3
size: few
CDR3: CASAPAGYNEQFF
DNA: TGTGCCAGCGCCCCCGCGGGGTACAATGAGCAGTTCTTC

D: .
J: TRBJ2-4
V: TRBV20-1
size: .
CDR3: CSARDSTGKNIQYF
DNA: TGCAGTGCTAGAGATTCGACCGGTAAAAACATTCAGTACTTC

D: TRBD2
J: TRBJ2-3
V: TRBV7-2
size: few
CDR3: CASSYVGTSGLDTQYF
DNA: TGTGCCAGCAGCTATGTCGGGACTAGCGGGCTGGATACGCAGTATTTT

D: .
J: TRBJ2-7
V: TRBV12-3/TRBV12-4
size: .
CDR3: CASSLRGPGVHEQYF
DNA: TGTGCCAGCAGTTTAAGGGGTCCAGGGGTCCACGAGCAGTACTTC

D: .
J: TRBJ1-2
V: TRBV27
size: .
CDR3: CASSGGERNYGYTF
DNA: TGTGCCAGCAGTGGGGGGGAGAGGAACTATGGCTACACCTTC

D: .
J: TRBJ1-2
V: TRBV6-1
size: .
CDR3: CASTLQGIRYTF
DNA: TGTGCCAGTACTCTCCAGGGAATACGCTACACCTTC

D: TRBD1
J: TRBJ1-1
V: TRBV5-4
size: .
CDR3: CASSSGGQGFTEAFF
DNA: TGTGCCAGCAGCTCGGGGGGACAGGGGTTCACTGAAGCTTTCTTT

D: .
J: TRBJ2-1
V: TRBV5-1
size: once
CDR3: CASSFRENSYNEQFF
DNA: TGCGCCAGCAGCTTCAGGGAGAACTCCTACAATGAGCAGTTCTTC

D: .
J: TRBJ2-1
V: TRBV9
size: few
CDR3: CASSPGTTNEQFF
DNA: TGTGCCAGCAGCCCCGGGACCACCAATGAGCAGTTCTTC

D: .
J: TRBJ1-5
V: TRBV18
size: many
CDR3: CASSPYLGAAQHF
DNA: TGTGCCAGCTCACCGTATTTGGGGGCAGCCCAGCATTTT

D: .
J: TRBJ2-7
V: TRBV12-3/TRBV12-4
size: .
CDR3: CASSLFTREQYF
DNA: TGTGCCAGCAGTTTATTCACGCGCGAGCAGTACTTC

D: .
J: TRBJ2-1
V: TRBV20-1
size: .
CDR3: CSAREGIAEQFF
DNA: TGCAGTGCTAGAGAGGGTATCGCTGAGCAGTTCTTC

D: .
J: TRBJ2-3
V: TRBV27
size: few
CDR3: CASSFMGGRDTQYF
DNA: TGTGCCAGCAGTTTCATGGGGGGCAGAGATACGCAGTATTTT

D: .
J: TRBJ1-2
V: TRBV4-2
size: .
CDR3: CASSQDRGYTF
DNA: TGTGCCAGCAGCCAAGATCGCGGCTACACCTTC